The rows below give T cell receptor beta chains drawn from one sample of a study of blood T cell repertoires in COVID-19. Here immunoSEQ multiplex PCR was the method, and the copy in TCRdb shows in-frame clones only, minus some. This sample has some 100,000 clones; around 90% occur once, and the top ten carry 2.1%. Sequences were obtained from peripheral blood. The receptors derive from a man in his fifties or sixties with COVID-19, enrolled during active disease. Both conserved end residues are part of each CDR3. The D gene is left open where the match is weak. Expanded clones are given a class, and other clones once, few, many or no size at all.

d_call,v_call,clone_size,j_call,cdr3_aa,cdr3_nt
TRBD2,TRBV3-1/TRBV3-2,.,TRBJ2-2,CASSQAYSGGAGELFF,TGTGCCAGCAGCCAAGCTTACAGCGGGGGGGCCGGGGAGCTGTTTTTT
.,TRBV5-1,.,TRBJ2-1,CASRPQGSSYNEQFF,TGCGCCAGCAGGCCCCAGGGGAGCTCCTACAATGAGCAGTTCTTC
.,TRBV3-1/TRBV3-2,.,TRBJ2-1,CASSQEKAVDNEQFF,TGTGCCAGCAGCCAAGAGAAGGCGGTCGACAATGAGCAGTTCTTC
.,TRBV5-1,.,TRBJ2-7,CASSLGAMGNEQYF,TGCGCCAGCAGCTTAGGGGCCATGGGCAACGAGCAGTACTTC
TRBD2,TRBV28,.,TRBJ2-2,CASRTGGLNTGELFF,TGTGCCAGCAGGACGGGGGGACTGAACACCGGGGAGCTGTTTTTT
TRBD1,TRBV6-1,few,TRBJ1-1,CASSEWQGATEAFF,TGTGCCAGCAGTGAATGGCAGGGGGCAACTGAAGCTTTCTTT
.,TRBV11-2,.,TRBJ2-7,CASSSGQGSYEQYF,TGTGCCAGCAGCTCTGGGCAGGGGTCCTACGAGCAGTACTTC
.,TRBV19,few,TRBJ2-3,CASQETGTSTDTQYF,TGTGCCAGTCAAGAGACGGGGACTAGCACAGATACGCAGTATTTT
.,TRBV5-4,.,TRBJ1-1,CASSSNRVATEAFF,TGTGCCAGCAGCTCAAACAGGGTTGCCACTGAAGCTTTCTTT
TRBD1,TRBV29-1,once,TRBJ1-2,CSARDSYGYTF,TGCAGCGCCCGGGACAGCTATGGCTACACCTTC
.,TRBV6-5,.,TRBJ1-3,CASSSSPGAGNTIYF,TGTGCCAGCAGTTCCTCTCCGGGGGCTGGAAACACCATATATTTT
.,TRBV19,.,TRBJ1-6,CASSLLGRVEPLHF,TGTGCCAGTAGCCTCCTCGGGAGGGTAGAACCCCTCCACTTT
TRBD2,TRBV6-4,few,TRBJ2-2,CASSGLAGEAGELFF,TGTGCCAGCAGCGGACTAGCGGGGGAGGCCGGGGAGCTGTTTTTT
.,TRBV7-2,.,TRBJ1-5,CASSLDGGYNQPQHF,TGTGCCAGCAGCTTAGACGGAGGGTACAATCAGCCCCAGCATTTT
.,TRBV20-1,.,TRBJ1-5,CSASRGSNQPQHF,TGCAGTGCTAGTCGGGGTAGCAATCAGCCCCAGCATTTT
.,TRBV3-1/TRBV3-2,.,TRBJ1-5,CASPGRVDQPQHF,TGTGCCAGCCCAGGCAGGGTGGATCAGCCCCAGCATTTT
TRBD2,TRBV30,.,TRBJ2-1,CAWSVYGGIYNEQFF,TGTGCCTGGAGTGTCTACGGGGGGATCTACAATGAGCAGTTCTTC
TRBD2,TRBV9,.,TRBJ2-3,CASSVASGGSTDTQYF,TGTGCCAGCAGCGTAGCTAGCGGGGGGAGCACAGATACGCAGTATTTT
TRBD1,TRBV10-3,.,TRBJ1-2,CAISEWEGTGSYGYTF,TGTGCCATCAGTGAGTGGGAGGGGACAGGGAGCTATGGCTACACCTTC
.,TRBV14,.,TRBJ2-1,CASSQGSRASYNEQFF,TGTGCCAGCAGCCAAGGGTCCAGGGCCTCCTACAATGAGCAGTTCTTC
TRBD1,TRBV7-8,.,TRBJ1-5,CASSSAGGGNQPQHF,TGTGCCAGCAGCTCAGCAGGGGGAGGCAATCAGCCCCAGCATTTT
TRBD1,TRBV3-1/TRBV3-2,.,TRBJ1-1,CASSHRASGGGTEAFF,TGTGCCAGCAGCCACCGAGCCTCAGGGGGCGGCACTGAAGCTTTCTTT
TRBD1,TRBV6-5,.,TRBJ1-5,CASRGQGNNQPQHF,TGTGCCAGCAGAGGACAGGGGAACAATCAGCCCCAGCATTTT
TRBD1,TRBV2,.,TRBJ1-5,CASTTGAWNQPQHF,TGTGCCAGCACTACAGGGGCGTGGAATCAGCCCCAGCATTTT
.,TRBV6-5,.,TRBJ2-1,CASRPSGSSYNEQFF,TGTGCCAGCAGGCCATCGGGGAGCTCCTACAATGAGCAGTTCTTC
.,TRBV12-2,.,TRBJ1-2,CARPGQNYGYTF,TGTGCAAGACCGGGACAAAACTATGGCTACACCTTC
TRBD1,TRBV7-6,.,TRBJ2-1,CASSSTGEQFF,TGTGCCAGCAGCTCGACAGGGGAGCAGTTCTTC
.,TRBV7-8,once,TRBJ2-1,CASSLASGVEQFF,TGTGCCAGCAGCTTAGCATCAGGGGTTGAGCAGTTCTTC
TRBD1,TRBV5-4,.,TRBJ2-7,CASSLGQGKYEQYF,TGTGCCAGCAGCTTGGGACAGGGAAAATACGAGCAGTACTTC
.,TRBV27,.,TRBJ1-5,CASSPETASNQPQHF,TGTGCCAGCAGTCCCGAAACAGCAAGCAATCAGCCCCAGCATTTT
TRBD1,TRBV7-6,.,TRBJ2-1,CASSLLVTGVNEQFF,TGTGCCAGCAGCTTATTGGTGACAGGGGTCAATGAGCAGTTCTTC
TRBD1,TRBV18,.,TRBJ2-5,CASSPRTGAGETQYF,TGTGCCAGCTCACCCCGGACAGGGGCAGGGGAGACCCAGTACTTC
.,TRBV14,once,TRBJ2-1,CASSQLTRDNEQFF,TGTGCCAGCAGCCAACTTACCAGGGACAATGAGCAGTTCTTC
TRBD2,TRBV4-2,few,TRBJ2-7,CASSQESSGGPWDEQYF,TGTGCCAGCAGCCAAGAGTCTAGCGGGGGCCCCTGGGACGAGCAGTACTTC
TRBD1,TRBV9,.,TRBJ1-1,CASSVIQGGTEAFF,TGTGCCAGCAGCGTAATACAGGGGGGGACTGAAGCTTTCTTT
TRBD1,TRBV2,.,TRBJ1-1,CATQDRGTTEAFF,TGTGCCACGCAAGACAGGGGAACGACTGAAGCTTTCTTT
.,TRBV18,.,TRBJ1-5,CASSRTGLIRNQPQHF,TGTGCCAGCTCCAGAACAGGGTTAATTCGGAATCAGCCCCAGCATTTT
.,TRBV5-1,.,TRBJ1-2,CASSLGTGLKGYTF,TGCGCCAGCAGCTTGGGGACTGGTCTTAAGGGCTACACCTTC
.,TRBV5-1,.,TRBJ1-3,CASSLGWSSGNTIYF,TGCGCCAGCAGCTTGGGCTGGAGCTCTGGAAACACCATATATTTT
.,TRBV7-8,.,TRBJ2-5,CASSLVPGVETQYF,TGTGCCAGCAGCTTAGTGCCAGGGGTAGAGACCCAGTACTTC
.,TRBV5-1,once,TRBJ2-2,CASSQLDGNGELFF,TGCGCCAGCAGCCAACTGGACGGGAACGGGGAGCTGTTTTTT
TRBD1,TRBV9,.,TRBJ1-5,CASSVGQGPNQPQHF,TGTGCCAGCAGCGTAGGACAGGGACCCAATCAGCCCCAGCATTTT
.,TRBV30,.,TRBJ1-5,CAWSTRENQPQHF,TGTGCCTGGAGCACTAGGGAGAATCAGCCCCAGCATTTT
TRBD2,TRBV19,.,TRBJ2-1,CASSIVSSGGYNEQFF,TGTGCCAGTAGTATAGTATCTAGCGGGGGGTACAATGAGCAGTTCTTC
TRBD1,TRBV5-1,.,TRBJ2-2,CASSGDRQGTGELFF,TGCGCCAGCAGCGGGGATAGACAGGGAACCGGGGAGCTGTTTTTT
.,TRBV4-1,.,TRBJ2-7,CASSPSGMGSYEQYF,TGCGCCAGCAGCCCCTCCGGGATGGGATCCTACGAGCAGTACTTC
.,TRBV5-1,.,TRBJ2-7,CASSFAVHREQYF,TGCGCCAGCAGCTTCGCCGTTCACCGGGAGCAGTACTTC
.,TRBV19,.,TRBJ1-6,CASRETAYNSPLHF,TGTGCCAGTAGGGAGACGGCTTATAATTCACCCCTCCACTTT
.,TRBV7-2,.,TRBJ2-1,CASSLLGSEQFF,TGTGCCAGCAGCTTATTGGGGAGTGAGCAGTTCTTC
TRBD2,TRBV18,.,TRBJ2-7,CASSQGQGGGPYEQYF,TGTGCCAGCTCACAAGGGCAAGGCGGGGGGCCTTACGAGCAGTACTTC
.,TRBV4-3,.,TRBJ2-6,CASSQDSSGANVLTF,TGCGCCAGCAGCCAAGATAGCTCTGGGGCCAACGTCCTGACTTTC
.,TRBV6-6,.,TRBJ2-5,CASKAGQETQYF,TGTGCCAGCAAGGCAGGGCAAGAGACCCAGTACTTC
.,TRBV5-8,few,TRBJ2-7,CASITGTTQAYEQYF,TGTGCCAGCATTACTGGGACAACTCAAGCCTACGAGCAGTACTTC
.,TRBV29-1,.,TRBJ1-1,CRGEGDTEAFF,TGCAGAGGGGAGGGGGACACTGAAGCTTTCTTT